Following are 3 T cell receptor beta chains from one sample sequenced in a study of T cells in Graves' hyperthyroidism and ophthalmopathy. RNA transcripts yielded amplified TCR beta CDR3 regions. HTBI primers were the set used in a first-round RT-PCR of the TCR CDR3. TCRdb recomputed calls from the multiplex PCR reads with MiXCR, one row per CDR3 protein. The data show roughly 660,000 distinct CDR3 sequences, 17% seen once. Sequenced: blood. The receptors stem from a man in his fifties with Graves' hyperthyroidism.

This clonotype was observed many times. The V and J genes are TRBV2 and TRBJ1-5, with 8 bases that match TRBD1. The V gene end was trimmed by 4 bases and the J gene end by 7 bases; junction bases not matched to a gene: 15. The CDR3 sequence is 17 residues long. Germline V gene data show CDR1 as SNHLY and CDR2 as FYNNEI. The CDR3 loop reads CASSGSGRTGLRQPQHF. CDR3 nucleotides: TGTGCCAGCAGTGGGAGTGGTCGGACAGGGCTTAGGCAGCCCCAGCATTTT.

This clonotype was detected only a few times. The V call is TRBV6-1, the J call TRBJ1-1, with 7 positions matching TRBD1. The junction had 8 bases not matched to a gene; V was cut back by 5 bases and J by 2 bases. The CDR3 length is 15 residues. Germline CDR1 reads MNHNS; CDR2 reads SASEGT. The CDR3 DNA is TGTGCCAGCAGTAATGAAGGGACAGATAACACTGAAGCTTTCTTT. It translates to CASSNEGTDNTEAFF.

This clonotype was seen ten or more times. CDR3 sequence (DNA): TGTGCCGGGCGGGCTAGCGGCACCTACGAGCAGTACTTC. Its translation is CAGRASGTYEQYF. The chain is built from TRBV28 and TRBJ2-7, with TRBD2 matching over 7 bases. CDR1 is MDHEN, CDR2 SYDVKM, per germline. V gave up 11 bases and J gave up 2 bases; unmatched junction bases: 9. The CDR3 covers 13 residues.